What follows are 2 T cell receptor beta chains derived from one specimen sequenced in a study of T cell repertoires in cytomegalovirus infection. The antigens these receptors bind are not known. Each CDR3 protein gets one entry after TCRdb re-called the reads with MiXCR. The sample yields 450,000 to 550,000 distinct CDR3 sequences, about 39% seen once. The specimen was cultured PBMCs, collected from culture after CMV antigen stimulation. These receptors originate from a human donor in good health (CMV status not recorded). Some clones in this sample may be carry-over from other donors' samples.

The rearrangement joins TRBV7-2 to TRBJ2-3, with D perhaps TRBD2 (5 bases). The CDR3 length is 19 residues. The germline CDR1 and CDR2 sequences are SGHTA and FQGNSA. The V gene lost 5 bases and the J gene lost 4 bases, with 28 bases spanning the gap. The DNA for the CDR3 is TGTGCCAGCAGCGTCTCCCATCGGACTCCGTACCGCCACGCAGATACGCAGTATTTT. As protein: CASSVSHRTPYRHADTQYF.

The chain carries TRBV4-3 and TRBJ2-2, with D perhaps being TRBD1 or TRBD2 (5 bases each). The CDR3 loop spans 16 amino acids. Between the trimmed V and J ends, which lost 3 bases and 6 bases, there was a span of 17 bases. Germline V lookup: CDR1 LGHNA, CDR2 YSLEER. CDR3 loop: CASSHWRGDDPGELFF. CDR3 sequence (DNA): TGCGCCAGCAGCCACTGGAGAGGGGACGACCCCGGGGAGCTGTTTTTT.